Presented here are 25 T cell receptor beta chains from one specimen sequenced in a study of Tregs in tolerant kidney transplant recipients. Assay: immunoSEQ multiplex PCR; the TCRdb copy retains only in-frame clones and omits some. This sample yields roughly 16,000 clones, of which around three quarters are seen a single time; under 2% belongs to the top ten. The sequences come from Tregs from blood, collected before the transplant. The receptor set was obtained from a human donor who received a combined kidney and bone marrow transplant.

This chain joins TRBV2 and TRBJ1-1; 7 bases fit TRBD1. The V gene's germline CDR1 is SNHLY and CDR2 FYNNEI. There are 14 residues in the CDR3. The junction had 5 bases not matched to a gene; V was cut back by 6 bases and J by 1 base. The CDR3 sequence is CASSKQGKNTEAFF. The CDR3 nucleotides read TGTGCCAGCAGCAAACAGGGGAAGAACACTGAAGCTTTCTTT.

This chain joins TRBV7-8 and TRBJ2-1, with TRBD2 as a possible D gene (6 bases). Germline V CDR1 and CDR2: SGHVS, FQNEAQ. This CDR3 contains 13 residues. Trimming left V 2 bases short and J 15 bases short, with 17 bases between. As DNA, the CDR3 is TGTGCCAGCAGCTTATCACCTAGCGATTCACCGTTCTTC. Translation: CASSLSPSDSPFF.

The rearrangement links TRBV28 to TRBJ2-7, with 7 bases that match TRBD1. Germline CDR1 is MDHEN and CDR2 is SYDVKM. The V gene end was trimmed by 10 bases and the J gene end by 2 bases; junction bases not matched to a gene: 8. The CDR3 has 13 residues. The CDR3 region is CAIQRTGTYEQYF. For the CDR3, the DNA is TGTGCCATACAAAGGACAGGTACCTACGAGCAGTACTTC.

The J gene is TRBJ1-2, the V gene TRBV27; no clear D gene. V was pared by 3 bases and J by 5 bases, with 10 bases between. CDR1 and CDR2 from the germline V gene are MNHEY and SMNVEV (reference sequence). The CDR3 is made up of 13 amino acids. As DNA, the CDR3 is TGTGCCAGCAGTTTTAGGTCGGGGTATGGCTACACCTTC. The encoded protein is CASSFRSGYGYTF.

This clone appeared once. The rearrangement joins TRBV27 to TRBJ2-1, with 9 bases lining up with TRBD1. Germline trimming cut 7 bases from V and 3 bases from J; bases unmatched to any gene: 4. The CDR3 length is 14 residues. Germline values: CDR1 MNHEY, CDR2 SMNVEV (reference sequence). The CDR3 region has the DNA TGTGCCAGCACCGGACAGGGGTTCTACAATGAGCAGTTCTTC. Translation: CASTGQGFYNEQFF.

This chain connects TRBV29-1 to TRBJ2-7, with TRBD2 identical over 11 bases. The CDR3 covers 20 residues. V lost 7 bases and J lost 7; bases outside the gene matches: 30. From germline, CDR1 is SQVTM and CDR2 ANQGSEA. The CDR3 loop is CSGRRLKDRGLAAAKWEQYF. In DNA form, the CDR3 reads TGCAGCGGCAGACGACTTAAGGACAGGGGACTAGCGGCCGCAAAGTGGGAGCAGTACTTC.

The V gene is TRBV4-2, the J gene TRBJ1-3; D unresolved. The V gene lost 4 bases and the J gene lost 1 base, with 8 bases spanning the gap. The CDR3 loop spans 14 amino acids. Germline V gives CDR1 LGHNA, CDR2 YNFKEQ. The CDR3 sequence: CASSRPGSGNTIYF. Written as DNA, the CDR3 is TGTGCCAGCAGCCGCCCGGGATCTGGAAACACCATATATTTT.

The rearrangement uses TRBV7-2 and TRBJ2-5; TRBD2 matches at 13 bases. The CDR3 covers 17 residues. Germline V gives CDR1 SGHTA, CDR2 FQGNSA. V shed 1 base and J 2 bases; nucleotides not matched to a gene: 4. DNA for the CDR3: TGTGCCAGCAGCTTAGTCGGACTAGCGGGGGCTCAAGAGACCCAGTACTTC. Its protein product is CASSLVGLAGAQETQYF. The whole variable domain, remainder taken from reference TRBV7-2 and TRBJ2-5, is GAGVSQSPSNKVTEKGKDVELRCDPISGHTALYWYRQSLGQGLEFLIYFQGNSAPDKSGLPSDRFSAERTGGSVSTLTIQRTQQEDSAVYLCASSLVGLAGAQETQYFGPGTRLLVL.

The chain has TRBV6-5 and TRBJ1-2, with D perhaps TRBD1 (5 bases). The CDR3 is 13 amino acids. Germline CDR1 reads MNHEY; CDR2 reads SVGAGI. Trimming pared 8 bases from V and 5 bases from J, leaving 15 bases between. CDR3 sequence: CASRVGGRYGYTF. In nucleotides, the CDR3 is TGTGCCAGCCGGGTCGGGGGACGGTATGGCTACACCTTC.

CDR3 coding DNA: TGCGCCAGCAGTGGGGGACAGGCCGGGACTGAAGCTTTCTTT. As protein: CASSGGQAGTEAFF. The chain has TRBV10-2 and TRBJ1-1; 8 bases are shared with TRBD1. The CDR3 has 14 residues. Germline V lookup: CDR1 WSHSY, CDR2 SAAADI. Trimming removed 4 bases from V and 5 bases from J; junction bases left unmatched: 6.

The chain has TRBV29-1 and TRBJ2-3, with 8 positions matching TRBD2. The CDR3 runs to 14 residues. The V gene end was trimmed by 7 bases and the J gene end by 3 bases; junction bases not matched to a gene: 9. Germline CDR1 SQVTM, CDR2 ANQGSEA. The chain's CDR3 is CSAERGRGTDTQYF. CDR3 nucleotides: TGCAGCGCGGAGCGGGGGAGGGGAACAGATACGCAGTATTTT.

As to this clone: The junction shows a germline mismatch at one end, possibly a read error. CDR3 coding DNA: TGTGCCAGCAGCTTAGGTAGGGACAACTACGGCTACACCTTC. This gives the protein CASSLGRDNYGYTF. The V and J genes are TRBV7-9 and TRBJ1-2, with D maybe TRBD1 (6 bases). CDR3 size: 14 residues. Germline V CDR1 and CDR2: SEHNR, FQNEAQ (reference sequence).

This rearrangement joins TRBV6-5 to TRBJ2-3; possible D gene TRBD2, 7 bases. CDR1 and CDR2 (germline): MNHEY, SVGAGI. The V end lost 6 bases, the J end lost 3 bases, and 10 bases lay between the germline ends. The CDR3 runs to 13 residues. CDR3 sequence reads: CASSGGRTDTQYF. CDR3 nucleotides: TGTGCCAGCAGCGGGGGGCGGACAGATACGCAGTATTTT.

This clone was recorded once. The chain recombines TRBV27 with TRBJ2-1; D is possibly TRBD1 (6 bases). Germline V gene data show CDR1 as MNHEY and CDR2 as SMNVEV (reference sequence). CDR3 length: 14 residues. Trimming took off 6 bases at V and 6 bases at J, with 15 bases between the two ends. The CDR3 bases are TGTGCCAGCAGCTGGACTGAACAGGGCAATGAGCAGTTCTTC. This gives the protein CASSWTEQGNEQFF.

This chain links TRBV7-2 with TRBJ1-2, with 7 bases identical to TRBD1. The germline gives CDR1 SGHTA, CDR2 FQGNSA. The CDR3 extends over 13 amino acids. J lost 4 bases, V lost 5 bases, and 4 bases had no gene match. The CDR3 spells CASSPRDSYGYTF. CDR3 DNA: TGTGCCAGCAGCCCCCGGGACAGCTATGGCTACACCTTC.

V and J are TRBV29-1 and TRBJ1-2; possible D gene TRBD1, 5 bases. V was clipped by 6 bases and J by 2 bases, with 10 bases between them. The germline CDR1 and CDR2 sequences are SQVTM and ANQGSEA. The CDR3 length is 12 residues. The CDR3 reads CSVNQGNYGYTF. CDR3 in DNA: TGCAGCGTCAATCAGGGCAACTATGGCTACACCTTC.

This clone was counted a few times. The chain combines TRBV5-1 with TRBJ2-7, with D perhaps matching TRBD1 (5 bases). The CDR3 runs to 12 residues. CDR1 and CDR2 (germline): SGHRS, YFSETQ. V was cut by 7 bases and J by 2 bases, with 10 bases left in between. CDR3 region: CASAGSTYEQYF. CDR3 in DNA: TGCGCCAGCGCAGGGTCCACCTACGAGCAGTACTTC.

CDR3 nucleotide sequence: TGTGCCAGCAGCCCCTGGGTCGGGACAGGTATTCCCCAGTACTTC. Translating it yields CASSPWVGTGIPQYF. This chain joins TRBV7-2 and TRBJ2-5; 8 bases line up with TRBD1. The CDR3 has 15 amino acids. The V and J ends lost 5 bases and 9 bases, in that order; junction bases with no gene match: 14. The V gene's germline CDR1 is SGHTA and CDR2 FQGNSA.

The rearrangement joins TRBV4-3 to TRBJ2-7; the D gene is possibly TRBD1 (6 bases). V shed 1 base and J shed 0 bases, with 10 bases lying between them. CDR1 and CDR2 from the germline V gene are LGHNA and YSLEER. The CDR3 totals 15 residues. The DNA of the CDR3 is TGCGCCAGCAGCCAAGCTGGGGGCCGCTCCTACGAGCAGTACTTC. It is translated as CASSQAGGRSYEQYF.

The chain has TRBV25-1 and TRBJ2-3; 8 bases are shared with TRBD1. Unmatched junction bases numbered 5, after V lost 4 bases and J lost 2 bases. In germline, CDR1 is MGHDK, CDR2 SYGVNS. The CDR3 loop spans 15 amino acids. The CDR3 DNA sequence: TGTGCCAGCAGTGCTGGACAGGGTAACACAGATACGCAGTATTTT. It encodes CASSAGQGNTDTQYF.

In this sample, this clone turned up once. The chain is built from TRBV18 and TRBJ2-2; the match to TRBD1 covers 8 bases. The V gene end was trimmed by 3 bases and the J gene end by 6 bases; junction bases not matched to a gene: 6. This CDR3 comprises 15 residues. The germline CDR1 and CDR2 sequences are KGHSH and LQKENI. CDR3 residues: CASSPIWTGSGELFF. CDR3 sequence (DNA): TGTGCCAGCTCACCTATATGGACAGGGTCCGGGGAGCTGTTTTTT. Looking up the rest from reference TRBV18 and TRBJ2-2 gives the full variable domain: NAGVMQNPRHLVRRRGQEARLRCSPMKGHSHVYWYRQLPEEGLKFMVYLQKENIIDESGMPKERFSAEFPKEGPSILRIQQVVRGDSAAYFCASSPIWTGSGELFFGEGSRLTVL.

The CDR3 reads CASSLVAGGQGARYF. CDR3 DNA: TGTGCCAGCAGCTTAGTGGCGGGAGGACAGGGGGCTCGGTACTTC. The chain carries TRBV7-2 and TRBJ2-7; 11 bases are a match to TRBD1. V dropped 1 base and J dropped 12; count of bases not matched to a gene: 11. The CDR3 length is 15 residues. The V gene's germline CDR1 is SGHTA and CDR2 FQGNSA.

The genes are TRBV2 and TRBJ2-1; the D gene is possibly TRBD1 (6 bases). The CDR3 is 14 residues long. V was clipped by 5 bases and J by 8 bases, with 16 bases between them. Germline V gene lookup returns CDR1 SNHLY and CDR2 FYNNEI. DNA for the CDR3: TGTGCCAGCAGTTCGAGGGGGTGGGACGATGAGCAGTTCTTC. It yields the protein CASSSRGWDDEQFF.

The gene calls are TRBV7-9 and TRBJ2-1; D is unresolved. The V gene lost 5 bases and the J gene lost 2 bases, with 13 bases spanning the gap. The CDR3 is 15 amino acids. Germline CDR1 is SEHNR and CDR2 is FQNEAQ (reference sequence). This CDR3 is CASSAIGGPYNEQFF. CDR3 in DNA: TGTGCCAGCAGCGCTATTGGCGGTCCCTACAATGAGCAGTTCTTC.

The chain couples TRBV5-4 to TRBJ2-2; D unresolved. Germline V CDR1 and CDR2: SGHNT, YYREEE (reference sequence). This CDR3 is 13 amino acids long. V lost 0 bases to trimming and J lost 6 bases, with 6 bases between them. CDR3 amino acids: CASSLGISGELFF. CDR3 DNA sequence: TGTGCCAGCAGCTTGGGTATTTCCGGGGAGCTGTTTTTT.